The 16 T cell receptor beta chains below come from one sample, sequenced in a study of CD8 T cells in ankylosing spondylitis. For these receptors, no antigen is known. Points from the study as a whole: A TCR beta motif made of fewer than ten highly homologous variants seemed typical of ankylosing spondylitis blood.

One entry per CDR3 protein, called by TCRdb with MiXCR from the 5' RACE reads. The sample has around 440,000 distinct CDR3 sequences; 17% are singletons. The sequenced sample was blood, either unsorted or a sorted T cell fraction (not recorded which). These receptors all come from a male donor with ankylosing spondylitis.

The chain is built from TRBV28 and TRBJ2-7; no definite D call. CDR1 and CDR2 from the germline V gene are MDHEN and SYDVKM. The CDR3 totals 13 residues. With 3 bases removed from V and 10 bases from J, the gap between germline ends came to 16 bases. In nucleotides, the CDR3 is TGTGCCAGCAGTTTTGGGGTCCCCCTCGAACAGTACTTC. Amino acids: CASSFGVPLEQYF.

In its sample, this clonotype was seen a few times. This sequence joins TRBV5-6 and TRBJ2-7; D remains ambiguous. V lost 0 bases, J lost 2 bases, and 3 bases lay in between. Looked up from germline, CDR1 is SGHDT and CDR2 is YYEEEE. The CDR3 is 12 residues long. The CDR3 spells CASSLEPYEQYF. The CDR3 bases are TGTGCCAGCAGCTTGGAGCCCTACGAGCAGTACTTC.

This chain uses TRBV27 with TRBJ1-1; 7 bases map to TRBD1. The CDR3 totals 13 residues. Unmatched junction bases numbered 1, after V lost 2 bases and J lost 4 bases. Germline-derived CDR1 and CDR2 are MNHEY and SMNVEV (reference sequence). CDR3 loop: CASSLRGPTEAFF. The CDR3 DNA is TGTGCCAGCAGTTTAAGGGGGCCCACTGAAGCTTTCTTT.

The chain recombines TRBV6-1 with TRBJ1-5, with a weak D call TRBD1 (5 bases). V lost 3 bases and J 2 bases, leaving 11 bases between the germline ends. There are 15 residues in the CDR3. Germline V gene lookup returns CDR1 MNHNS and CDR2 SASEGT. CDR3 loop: CASSDEGFGNQPQHF. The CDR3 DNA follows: TGTGCCAGCAGTGACGAGGGGTTTGGCAATCAGCCCCAGCATTTT.

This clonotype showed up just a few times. As DNA, the CDR3 is TGTGCCAGCTCGTATGGGACTAATGAAAAACTGTTTTTT. Translating it yields CASSYGTNEKLFF. The chain has TRBV18 and TRBJ1-4; D ambiguous. Trimming removed 6 bases from V and 2 bases from J, with 7 bases in between. Germline V gives CDR1 KGHSH, CDR2 LQKENI. This CDR3 region has 13 residues.

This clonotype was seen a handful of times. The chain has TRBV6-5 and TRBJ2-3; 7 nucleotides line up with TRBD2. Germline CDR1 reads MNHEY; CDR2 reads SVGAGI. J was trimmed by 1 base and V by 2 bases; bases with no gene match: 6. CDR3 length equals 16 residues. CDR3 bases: TGTGCCAGCAGTTACCGGAGCGGGACTGGCACAGATACGCAGTATTTT. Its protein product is CASSYRSGTGTDTQYF.

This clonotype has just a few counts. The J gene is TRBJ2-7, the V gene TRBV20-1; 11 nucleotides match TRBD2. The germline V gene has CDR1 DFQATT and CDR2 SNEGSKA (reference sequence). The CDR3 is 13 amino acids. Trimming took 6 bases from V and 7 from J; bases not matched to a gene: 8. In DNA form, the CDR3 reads TGCAGTGCAAAGGGACTAGCGGTGGGGGAGCAGTACTTC. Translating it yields CSAKGLAVGEQYF.

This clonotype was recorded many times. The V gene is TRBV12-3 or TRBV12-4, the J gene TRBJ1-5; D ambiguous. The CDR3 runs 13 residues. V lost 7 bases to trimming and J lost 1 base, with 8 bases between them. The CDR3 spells CASKGSSNQPQHF. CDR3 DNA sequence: TGTGCCAGCAAGGGTTCCAGCAATCAGCCCCAGCATTTT.

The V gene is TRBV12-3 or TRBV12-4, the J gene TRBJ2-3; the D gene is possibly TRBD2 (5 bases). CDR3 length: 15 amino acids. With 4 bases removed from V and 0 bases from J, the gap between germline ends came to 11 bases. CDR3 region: CASSSMRASTDTQYF. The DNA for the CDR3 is TGTGCCAGCAGTTCCATGAGGGCTAGCACAGATACGCAGTATTTT.

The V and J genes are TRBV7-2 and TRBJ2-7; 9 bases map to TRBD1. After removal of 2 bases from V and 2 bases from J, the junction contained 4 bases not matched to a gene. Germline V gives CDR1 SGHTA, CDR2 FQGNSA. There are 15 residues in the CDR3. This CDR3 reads CASSLLRTGAYEQYF. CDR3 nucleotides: TGTGCCAGCAGCTTACTTCGGACAGGGGCCTACGAGCAGTACTTC.

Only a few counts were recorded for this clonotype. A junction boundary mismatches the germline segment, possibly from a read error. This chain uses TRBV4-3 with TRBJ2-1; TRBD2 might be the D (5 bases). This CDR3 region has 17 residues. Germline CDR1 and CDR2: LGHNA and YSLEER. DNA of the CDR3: TGCGCCAGCAGCCCCCCCCCGACTCTGCGGGTATACAATGAGCAGTTTTTC. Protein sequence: CASSPPPTLRVYNEQFF.

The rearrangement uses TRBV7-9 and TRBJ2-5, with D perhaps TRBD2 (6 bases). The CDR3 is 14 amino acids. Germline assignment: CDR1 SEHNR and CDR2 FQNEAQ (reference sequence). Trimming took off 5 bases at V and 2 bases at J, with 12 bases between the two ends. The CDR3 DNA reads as TGTGCCAGCAGCACCCGGGAGCAGCAAGAGACCCAGTACTTC. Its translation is CASSTREQQETQYF.

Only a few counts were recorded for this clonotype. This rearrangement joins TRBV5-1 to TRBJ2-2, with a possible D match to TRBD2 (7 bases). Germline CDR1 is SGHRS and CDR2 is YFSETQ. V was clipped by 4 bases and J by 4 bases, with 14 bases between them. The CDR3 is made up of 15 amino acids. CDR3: CASSDGGTLTGELFF. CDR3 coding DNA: TGCGCCAGCAGCGACGGGGGGACACTCACCGGGGAGCTGTTTTTT.

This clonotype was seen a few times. CDR3 region: CASSLGTYDTGELFF. The DNA of the CDR3 is TGCGCCAGCAGCCTCGGGACTTACGACACCGGGGAGCTGTTTTTT. The V and J genes are TRBV5-1 and TRBJ2-2, with D maybe TRBD2 (6 bases). Trimming removed 4 bases at V and 3 bases at J, with 13 bases between. This CDR3 region has 15 residues. Looked up from germline, CDR1 is SGHRS and CDR2 is YFSETQ.

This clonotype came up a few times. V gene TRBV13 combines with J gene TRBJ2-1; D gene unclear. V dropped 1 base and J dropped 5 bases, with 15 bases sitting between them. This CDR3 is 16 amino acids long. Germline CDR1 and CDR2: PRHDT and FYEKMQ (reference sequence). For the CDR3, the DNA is TGTGCCAGCAGCTTAGTGACCAGTCCAGGAGACAATGAGCAGTTCTTC. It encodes CASSLVTSPGDNEQFF.

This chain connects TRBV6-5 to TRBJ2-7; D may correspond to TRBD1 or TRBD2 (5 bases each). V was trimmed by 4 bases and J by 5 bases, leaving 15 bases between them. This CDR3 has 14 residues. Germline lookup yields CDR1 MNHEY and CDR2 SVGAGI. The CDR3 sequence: CASSSRDPWHEQYF. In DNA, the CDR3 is TGTGCCAGCAGTTCCCGGGACCCATGGCACGAGCAGTACTTC.